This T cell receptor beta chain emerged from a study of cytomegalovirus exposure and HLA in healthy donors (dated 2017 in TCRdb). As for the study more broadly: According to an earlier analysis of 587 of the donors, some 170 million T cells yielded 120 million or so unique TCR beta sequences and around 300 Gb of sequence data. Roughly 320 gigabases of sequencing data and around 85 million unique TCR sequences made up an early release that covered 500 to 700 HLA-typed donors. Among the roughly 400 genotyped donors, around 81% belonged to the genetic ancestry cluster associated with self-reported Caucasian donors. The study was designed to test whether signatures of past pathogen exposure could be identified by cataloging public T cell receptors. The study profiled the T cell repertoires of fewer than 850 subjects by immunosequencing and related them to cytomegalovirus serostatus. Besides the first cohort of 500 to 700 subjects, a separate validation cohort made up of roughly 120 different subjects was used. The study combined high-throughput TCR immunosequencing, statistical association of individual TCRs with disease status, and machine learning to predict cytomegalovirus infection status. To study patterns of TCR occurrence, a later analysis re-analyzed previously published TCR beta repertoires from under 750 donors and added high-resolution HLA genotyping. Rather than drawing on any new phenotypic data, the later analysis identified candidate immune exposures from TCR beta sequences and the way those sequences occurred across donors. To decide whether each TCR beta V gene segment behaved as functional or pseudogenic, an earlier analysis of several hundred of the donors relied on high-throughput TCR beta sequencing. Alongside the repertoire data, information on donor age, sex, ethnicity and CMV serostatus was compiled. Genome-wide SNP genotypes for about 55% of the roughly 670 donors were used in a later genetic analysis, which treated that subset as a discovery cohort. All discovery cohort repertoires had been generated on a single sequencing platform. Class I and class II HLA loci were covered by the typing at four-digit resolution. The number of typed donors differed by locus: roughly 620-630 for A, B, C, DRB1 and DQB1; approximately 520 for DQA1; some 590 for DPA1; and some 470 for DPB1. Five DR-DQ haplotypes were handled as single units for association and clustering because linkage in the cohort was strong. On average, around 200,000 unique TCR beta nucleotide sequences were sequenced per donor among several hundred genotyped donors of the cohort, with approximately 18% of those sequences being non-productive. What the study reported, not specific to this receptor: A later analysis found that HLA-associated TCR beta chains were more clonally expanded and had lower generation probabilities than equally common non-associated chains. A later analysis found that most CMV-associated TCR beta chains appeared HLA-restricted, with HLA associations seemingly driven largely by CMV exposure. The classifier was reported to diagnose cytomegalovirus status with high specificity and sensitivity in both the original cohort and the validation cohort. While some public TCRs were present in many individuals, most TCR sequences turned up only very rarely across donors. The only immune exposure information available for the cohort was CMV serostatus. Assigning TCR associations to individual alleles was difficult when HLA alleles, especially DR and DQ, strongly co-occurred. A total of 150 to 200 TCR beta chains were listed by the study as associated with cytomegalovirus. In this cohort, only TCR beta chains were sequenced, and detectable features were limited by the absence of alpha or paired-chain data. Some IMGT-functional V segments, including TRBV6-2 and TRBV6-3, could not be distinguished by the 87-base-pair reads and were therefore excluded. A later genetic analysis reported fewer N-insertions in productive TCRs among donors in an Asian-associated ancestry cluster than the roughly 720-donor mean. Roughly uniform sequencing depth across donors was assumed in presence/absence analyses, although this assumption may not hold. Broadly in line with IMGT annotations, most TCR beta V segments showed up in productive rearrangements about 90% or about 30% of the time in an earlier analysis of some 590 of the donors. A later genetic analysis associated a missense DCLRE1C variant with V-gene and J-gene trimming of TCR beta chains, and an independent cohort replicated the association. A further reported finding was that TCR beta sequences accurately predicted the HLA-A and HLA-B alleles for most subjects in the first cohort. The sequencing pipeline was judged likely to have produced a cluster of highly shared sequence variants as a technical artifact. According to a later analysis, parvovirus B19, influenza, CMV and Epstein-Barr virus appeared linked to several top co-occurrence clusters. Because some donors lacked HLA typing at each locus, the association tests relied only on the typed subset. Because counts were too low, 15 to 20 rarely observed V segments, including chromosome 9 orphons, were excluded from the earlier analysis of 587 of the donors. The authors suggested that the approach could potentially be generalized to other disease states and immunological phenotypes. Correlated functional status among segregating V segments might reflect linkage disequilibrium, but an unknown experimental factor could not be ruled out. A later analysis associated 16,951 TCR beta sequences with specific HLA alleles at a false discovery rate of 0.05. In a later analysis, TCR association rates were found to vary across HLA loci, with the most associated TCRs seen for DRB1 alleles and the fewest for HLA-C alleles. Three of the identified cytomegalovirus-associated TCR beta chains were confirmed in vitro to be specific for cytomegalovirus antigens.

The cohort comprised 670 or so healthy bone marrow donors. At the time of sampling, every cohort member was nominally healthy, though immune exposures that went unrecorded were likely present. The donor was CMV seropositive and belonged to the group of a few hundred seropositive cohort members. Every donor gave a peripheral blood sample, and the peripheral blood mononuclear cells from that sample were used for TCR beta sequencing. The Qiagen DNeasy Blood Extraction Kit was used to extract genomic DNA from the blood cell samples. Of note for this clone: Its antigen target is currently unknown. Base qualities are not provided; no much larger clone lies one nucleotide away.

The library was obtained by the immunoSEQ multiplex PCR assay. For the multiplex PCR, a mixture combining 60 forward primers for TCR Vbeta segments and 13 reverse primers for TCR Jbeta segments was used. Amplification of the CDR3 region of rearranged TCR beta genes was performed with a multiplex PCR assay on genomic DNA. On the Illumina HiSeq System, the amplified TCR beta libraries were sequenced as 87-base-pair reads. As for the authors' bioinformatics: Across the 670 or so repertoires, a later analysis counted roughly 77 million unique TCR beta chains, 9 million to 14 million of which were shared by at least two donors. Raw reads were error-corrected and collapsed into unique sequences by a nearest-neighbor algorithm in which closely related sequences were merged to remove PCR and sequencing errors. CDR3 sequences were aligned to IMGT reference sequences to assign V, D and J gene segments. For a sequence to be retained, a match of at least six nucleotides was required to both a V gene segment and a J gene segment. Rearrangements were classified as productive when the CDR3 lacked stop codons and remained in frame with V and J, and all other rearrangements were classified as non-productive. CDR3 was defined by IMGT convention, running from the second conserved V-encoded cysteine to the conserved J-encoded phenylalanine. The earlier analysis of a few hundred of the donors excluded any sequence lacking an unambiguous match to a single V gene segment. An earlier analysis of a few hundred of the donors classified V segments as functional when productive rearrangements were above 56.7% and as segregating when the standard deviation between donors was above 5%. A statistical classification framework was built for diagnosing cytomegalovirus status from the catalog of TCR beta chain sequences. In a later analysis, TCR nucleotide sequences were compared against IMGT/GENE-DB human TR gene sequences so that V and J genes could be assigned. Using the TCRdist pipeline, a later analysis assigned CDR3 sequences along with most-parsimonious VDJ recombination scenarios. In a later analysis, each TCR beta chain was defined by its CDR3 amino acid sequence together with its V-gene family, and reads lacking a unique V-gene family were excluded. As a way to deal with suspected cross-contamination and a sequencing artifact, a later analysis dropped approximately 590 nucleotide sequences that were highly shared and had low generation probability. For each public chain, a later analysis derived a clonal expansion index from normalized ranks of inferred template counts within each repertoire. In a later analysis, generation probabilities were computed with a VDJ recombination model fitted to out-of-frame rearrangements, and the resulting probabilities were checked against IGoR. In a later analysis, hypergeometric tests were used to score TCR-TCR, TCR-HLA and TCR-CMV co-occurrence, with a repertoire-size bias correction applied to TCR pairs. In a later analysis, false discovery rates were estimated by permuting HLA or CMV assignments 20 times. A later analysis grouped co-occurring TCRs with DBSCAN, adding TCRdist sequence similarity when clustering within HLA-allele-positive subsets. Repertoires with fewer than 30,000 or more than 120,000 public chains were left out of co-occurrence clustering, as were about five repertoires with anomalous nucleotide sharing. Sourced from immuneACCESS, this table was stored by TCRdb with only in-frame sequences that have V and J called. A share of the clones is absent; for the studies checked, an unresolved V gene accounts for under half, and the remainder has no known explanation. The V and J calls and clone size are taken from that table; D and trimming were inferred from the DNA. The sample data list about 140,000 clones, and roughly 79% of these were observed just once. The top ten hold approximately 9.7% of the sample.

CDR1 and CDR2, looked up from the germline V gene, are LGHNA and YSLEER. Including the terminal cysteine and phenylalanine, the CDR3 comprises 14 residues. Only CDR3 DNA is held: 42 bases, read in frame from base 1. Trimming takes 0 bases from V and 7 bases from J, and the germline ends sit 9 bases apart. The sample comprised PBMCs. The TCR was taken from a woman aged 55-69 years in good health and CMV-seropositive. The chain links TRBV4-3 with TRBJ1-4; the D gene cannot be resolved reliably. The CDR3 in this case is CASSQDLSFEKLFF. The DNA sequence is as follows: TGCGCCAGCAGCCAAGATCTCTCGTTTGAAAAACTGTTTTTT.